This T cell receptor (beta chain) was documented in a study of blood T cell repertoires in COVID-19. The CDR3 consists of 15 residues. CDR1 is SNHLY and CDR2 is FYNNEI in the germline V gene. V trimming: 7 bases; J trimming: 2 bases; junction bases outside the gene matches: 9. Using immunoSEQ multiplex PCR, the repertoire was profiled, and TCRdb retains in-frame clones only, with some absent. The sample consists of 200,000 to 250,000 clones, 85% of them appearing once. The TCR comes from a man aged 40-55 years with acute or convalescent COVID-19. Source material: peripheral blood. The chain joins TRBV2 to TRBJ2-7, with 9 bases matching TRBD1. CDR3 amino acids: CASTKGGQGAYEQYF. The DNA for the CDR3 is TGTGCCAGCACCAAAGGGGGACAGGGCGCCTACGAGCAGTACTTC. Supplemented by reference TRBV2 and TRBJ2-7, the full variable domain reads EPEVTQTPSHQVTQMGQEVILRCVPISNHLYFYWYRQILGQKVEFLVSFYNNEISEKSEIFDDQFSVERPDGSNFTLKIRSTKLEDSAMYFCASTKGGQGAYEQYFGPGTRLTVT.